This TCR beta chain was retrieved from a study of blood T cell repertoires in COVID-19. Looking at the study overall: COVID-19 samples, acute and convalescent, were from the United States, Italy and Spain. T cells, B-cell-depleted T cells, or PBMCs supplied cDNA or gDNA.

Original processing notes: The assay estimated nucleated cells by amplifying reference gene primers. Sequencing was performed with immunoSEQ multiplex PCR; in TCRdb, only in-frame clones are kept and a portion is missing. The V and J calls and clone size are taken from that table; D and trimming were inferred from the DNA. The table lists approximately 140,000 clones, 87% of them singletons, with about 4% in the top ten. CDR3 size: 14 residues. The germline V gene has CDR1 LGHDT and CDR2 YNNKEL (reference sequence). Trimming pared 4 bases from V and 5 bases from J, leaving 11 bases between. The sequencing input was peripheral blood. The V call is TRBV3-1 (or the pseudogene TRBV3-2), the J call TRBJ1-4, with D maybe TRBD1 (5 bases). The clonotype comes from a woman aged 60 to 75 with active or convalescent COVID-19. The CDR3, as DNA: TGTGCCAGCAGCCGAGGACATTCCAATGAAAAACTGTTTTTT. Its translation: CASSRGHSNEKLFF.